This T cell receptor (beta chain) was found in a study of blood T cells in healthy people across ages. Study-wide findings and caveats: Underestimates were what the diversity estimates from one million T cells were considered to be. Higher naive T cell percentage went strongly together with higher TCR beta diversity.

Trimming cost V 9 bases and J 0 bases, with 15 bases left between them. The length of the CDR3 is 16 residues. Germline values: CDR1 SEHNR, CDR2 FQNEAQ (reference sequence). It was with a sample-barcoded 5' primer and a J-beta primer mix that a second PCR of roughly 7 to 12 cycles was run. TCRdb re-analysed the 5' RACE reads in MiXCR, keeping a single row per CDR3 protein. The repertoire holds 800,000 or so distinct CDR3 sequences, with roughly 25% as singletons. This clonotype was counted a few times. Its antigen is undetermined. This sample was shared with a second study, whose subject was T cells of mothers and their children. That investigation notes: Related mother-child pairs showed slightly higher but non-significant overlap than unrelated pairs.

V gene TRBV7-9 combines with J gene TRBJ2-6; D might be TRBD2 (6 bases). Sequenced: blood. This clonotype was sampled from a boy aged 5-17 years in good health. The CDR3 DNA is TGTGCCAGTCGTCGGGACTCCAGCTCTGGGGCCAACGTCCTGACTTTC. Amino acid sequence: CASRRDSSSGANVLTF.